This T cell receptor beta chain was identified in a study of CXCR3-negative and CXCR3-positive naive CD8 T cells. Details on this clonotype: Antigen specificity is unknown.

5' RACE that incorporated UMI labels was used to prepare the TRB cDNA libraries. TCRdb processed the 5' RACE reads again and assigns one entry to each CDR3 protein, with no DNA. The sample has about 41,000 distinct CDR3 sequences, and its top ten clones hold around 2%. The study, taken as a whole, reports: CXCR3 expression dropped partially after cryopreservation, and most assays relied on fresh PBMCs. Similarly elevated diversity marked both naive subsets, with memory CD8+ cells showing far lower diversity.

CDR3 size: 13 residues. Germline CDR1 SQVTM, CDR2 ANQGSEA. Sample: naive CXCR3- CD8+ T cells from blood. Subset: CD45RO-CCR7+CD27+CD95- naive CD8+ T cells lacking CXCR3 (TNR3-). This sequence was found in a human donor in good health. Some clones in this sample may be carry-over from other donors' samples. The chain couples TRBV29-1 to TRBJ2-2; no DNA is available, so the TRBD1 call from TCRdb remains unchecked. Here the CDR3 reads CSGGWTYIGELFF.